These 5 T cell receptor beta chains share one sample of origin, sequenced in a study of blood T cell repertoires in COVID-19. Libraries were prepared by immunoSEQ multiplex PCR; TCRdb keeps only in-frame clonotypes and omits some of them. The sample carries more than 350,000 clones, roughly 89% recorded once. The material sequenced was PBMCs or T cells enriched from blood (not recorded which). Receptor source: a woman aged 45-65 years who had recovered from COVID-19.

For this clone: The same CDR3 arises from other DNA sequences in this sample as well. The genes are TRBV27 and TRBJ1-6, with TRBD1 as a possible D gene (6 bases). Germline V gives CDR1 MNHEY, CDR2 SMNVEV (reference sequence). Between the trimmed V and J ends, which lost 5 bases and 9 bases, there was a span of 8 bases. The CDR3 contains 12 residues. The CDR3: CASSSRGSPLHF. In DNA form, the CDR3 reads TGTGCCAGCAGTAGCAGGGGTTCACCCCTCCACTTT.

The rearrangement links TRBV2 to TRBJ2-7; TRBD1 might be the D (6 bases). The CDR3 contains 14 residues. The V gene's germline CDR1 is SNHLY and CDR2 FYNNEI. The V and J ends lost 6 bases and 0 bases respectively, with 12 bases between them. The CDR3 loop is CASRTGRLSYEQYF. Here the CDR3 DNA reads TGTGCCAGCAGGACAGGCAGACTCTCCTACGAGCAGTACTTC.

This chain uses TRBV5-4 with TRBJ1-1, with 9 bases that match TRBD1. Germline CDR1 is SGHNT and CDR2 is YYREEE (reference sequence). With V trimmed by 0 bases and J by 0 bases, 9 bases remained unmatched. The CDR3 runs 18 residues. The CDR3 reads CASSLASGTGLMNTEAFF. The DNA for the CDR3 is TGTGCCAGCAGCTTGGCTTCCGGGACAGGGCTCATGAACACTGAAGCTTTCTTT.

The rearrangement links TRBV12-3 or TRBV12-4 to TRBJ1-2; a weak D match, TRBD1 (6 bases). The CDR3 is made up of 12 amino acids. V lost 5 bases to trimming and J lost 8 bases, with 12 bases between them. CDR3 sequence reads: CASSLTGWGYTF. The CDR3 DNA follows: TGTGCCAGCAGTCTTACAGGGTGGGGCTACACCTTC.

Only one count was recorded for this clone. The DNA for the CDR3 is TGTGCCTGGAGCGCGGGACAGGGGTCCGCAGATACGCAGTATTTT. Amino acid sequence: CAWSAGQGSADTQYF. V is TRBV30 and J is TRBJ2-3, with 10 bases that match TRBD1. CDR3 length: 15 residues. Germline lookup yields CDR1 GTSNPN and CDR2 SVGIG (reference sequence). V dropped 3 bases and J dropped 4; count of bases not matched to a gene: 7.